The table lists the clone carrying this TCR beta chain with many counts. These data come from a study of T cells in Graves' hyperthyroidism and ophthalmopathy. Germline V lookup: CDR1 MNHEY, CDR2 SVGEGT. J lost 2 bases, V lost 7 bases, and 9 bases had no gene match. CDR3 size: 15 residues. It was RNA transcripts that yielded the amplified TCR beta CDR3 regions. The TCR CDR3 first-round RT-PCR relied on the HTBI primer set. In TCRdb, the multiplex PCR reads were re-called with MiXCR into one record per CDR3 protein. The table records 200,000 to 250,000 distinct CDR3 sequences, about 17% of them present only once. Lactation, pregnancy, other autoimmune disease or uncontrolled infection excluded patients.

The chain uses TRBV6-2 or TRBV6-3 and TRBJ2-7, with TRBD1 identical over 9 bases. Sample: blood. The TCR originated in a man between 40 and 49 years old with Graves' hyperthyroidism. The CDR3 nucleotides are TGTGCCAGCATCCCCGCGGGACAGGGCACCTACGAGCAGTACTTC. Its translation is CASIPAGQGTYEQYF.